Below are 20 T cell receptor beta chains sequenced from a single sample in a study of persistence of HIV-infected CD4 T cells. For these receptors, no antigen is known. Cells were stimulated with CMV-infected fibroblast lysates at about 9.4 ug/mL. CD40L-negative CD69-negative CD45RO-high memory CD4+ T cells were sorted as populations depleted of antigen-responding cells. The libraries were made with immunoSEQ version 4 in survey mode. Sequenced by immunoSEQ multiplex PCR; TCRdb stores in-frame clones only, minus some. The table records tens of thousands of clones, roughly 78% of them present only once. This sample comprised CD4+ T cells sorted from PBMCs after roughly 18-hour stimulation, obtained from a patient who received antiretroviral therapy. The receptors come from an adult man with HIV who was CMV-seropositive.

The rearrangement joins TRBV29-1 to TRBJ2-7; 9 nucleotides line up with TRBD1. Germline V gene lookup returns CDR1 SQVTM and CDR2 ANQGSEA. J was trimmed by 4 bases and V by 5 bases; bases with no gene match: 9. The CDR3 sequence is 14 residues long. The CDR3 loop reads CSVNPGTGSYEQYF. The CDR3 nucleotides are TGCAGCGTTAACCCCGGGACAGGGTCGTACGAGCAGTACTTC.

The rearrangement links TRBV19 to TRBJ1-1, with a weak D call TRBD1 (6 bases). Germline V gene data show CDR1 as LNHDA and CDR2 as SQIVND (reference sequence). The CDR3 spans 16 residues. V shed 2 bases and J shed 2 bases, with 15 bases lying between them. The CDR3 nucleotides are TGTGCCAGTAGTATAAGTGCGGGGGCTGGTAACACTGAAGCTTTCTTT. Translated, it gives CASSISAGAGNTEAFF. Using reference TRBV19 and TRBJ1-1 for the parts outside the CDR3, the full variable domain is DGGITQSPKYLFRKEGQNVTLSCEQNLNHDAMYWYRQDPGQGLRLIYYSQIVNDFQKGDIAEGYSVSREKKESFPLTVTSAQKNPTAFYLCASSISAGAGNTEAFFGQGTRLTVV.

The chain joins TRBV27 to TRBJ2-2, with 10 bases that match TRBD2. The CDR3 covers 15 residues. Germline V gene lookup returns CDR1 MNHEY and CDR2 SMNVEV (reference sequence). J was trimmed by 0 bases and V by 6 bases; bases with no gene match: 1. The CDR3 is CASRGLAANTGELFF. The CDR3 DNA reads TGTGCCAGCAGAGGACTAGCGGCGAACACCGGGGAGCTGTTTTTT.

The chain is built from TRBV7-6 and TRBJ1-6; possibly TRBD1 for D (6 bases). CDR3 size: 14 residues. Trimming removed 1 base at V and 7 bases at J, with 8 bases between. Germline values: CDR1 SGHVS, CDR2 FNYEAQ. This CDR3 is CASSLGTDNSPLHF. The CDR3 region has the DNA TGTGCCAGCAGCTTAGGGACAGACAATTCACCCCTCCACTTT.

This chain joins TRBV10-2 and TRBJ2-2; 10 bases align to TRBD2. Germline values: CDR1 WSHSY, CDR2 SAAADI. V was clipped by 6 bases and J by 6 bases; unmatched bases: 4. There are 14 residues in the CDR3. As DNA, the CDR3 is TGCGCCAGCAGGGGACTAGCGCAGGCCGGGGAGCTGTTTTTT. It is translated as CASRGLAQAGELFF.

The V gene is TRBV24-1, the J gene TRBJ2-2; D unresolved. The CDR3 spans 14 residues. V was clipped by 5 bases and J by 0 bases, with 6 bases between them. Germline CDR1 KGHDR, CDR2 SFDVKD. The CDR3 here is CATSAPSNTGELFF. The CDR3 DNA sequence: TGTGCCACCAGTGCCCCCTCGAACACCGGGGAGCTGTTTTTT.

The rearrangement uses TRBV7-2 and TRBJ2-7; 10 nucleotides match TRBD2. Germline trimming cut 5 bases from V and 4 bases from J; bases unmatched to any gene: 8. The CDR3 is 15 amino acids. Germline CDR1 is SGHTA and CDR2 is FQGNSA. The CDR3 sequence is CASSNERGGLYEQYF. The CDR3 DNA follows: TGTGCCAGCAGCAACGAGCGGGGGGGCCTGTACGAGCAGTACTTC.

The V gene is TRBV4-1, the J gene TRBJ2-7, with 8 bases identical to TRBD2. V gave up 3 bases and J gave up 2 bases; unmatched junction bases: 9. The CDR3 totals 16 residues. CDR1 and CDR2 (germline): MGHRA, YSYEKL. For the CDR3, the DNA is TGCGCCAGCAGCCACCAGGGACTAGTTTCGGCCTACGAGCAGTACTTC. Protein product: CASSHQGLVSAYEQYF.

The J gene is TRBJ1-4, the V gene TRBV9; no reliable D call. Germline V gene lookup returns CDR1 SGDLS and CDR2 YYNGEE. This CDR3 is 14 amino acids long. Between the trimmed V and J ends, which lost 2 bases and 7 bases, there was a span of 12 bases. The CDR3 DNA is TGTGCCAGCAGCGTTGGCCTAATGGGTGAAAAACTGTTTTTT. It encodes CASSVGLMGEKLFF.

The chain has TRBV6-6 and TRBJ1-2; 7 nucleotides match TRBD1. V lost 5 bases, J lost 7 bases, and 7 bases stayed unmatched. CDR3 size: 13 residues. The germline V gene has CDR1 MNHNY and CDR2 SVGAGI (reference sequence). The CDR3, as DNA: TGTGCCAGCAGTCCAGAGGGGGCGGGTGGCTACACCTTC. It codes for CASSPEGAGGYTF.

The chain joins TRBV6-5 to TRBJ1-1, with TRBD1 identical over 9 bases. V lost 6 bases and J lost 7; bases outside the gene matches: 6. The CDR3 length is 13 residues. The germline gives CDR1 MNHEY, CDR2 SVGAGI. For the CDR3, the DNA is TGTGCCAGCAGACAACAGGGGGCTGGTGAAGCTTTCTTT. It is translated as CASRQQGAGEAFF.

This chain links TRBV19 with TRBJ1-4; D not certain. Between the trimmed V and J ends, which lost 8 bases and 5 bases, there was a span of 15 bases. The CDR3 runs 14 residues. Germline values: CDR1 LNHDA, CDR2 SQIVND (reference sequence). This chain's CDR3 is CASSGRSSNEKLFF. The CDR3 DNA reads TGTGCCAGTTCCGGGCGTTCTTCCAATGAAAAACTGTTTTTT.

This clone was detected once. The chain carries TRBV28 and TRBJ2-3; 8 bases are shared with TRBD2. The CDR3 sequence is 14 residues long. CDR1 is MDHEN and CDR2 is SYDVKM in the germline V gene. The junction had 5 bases not matched to a gene; V was cut back by 8 bases and J by 1 base. CDR3 nucleotide sequence: TGTGCCAGCCTGAGCGGGGGTCGCACAGATACGCAGTATTTT. It is translated as CASLSGGRTDTQYF.

The J gene is TRBJ2-1, the V gene TRBV4-2; D unclear. The germline V gene encodes CDR1 LGHNA and CDR2 YNFKEQ. With 1 base removed from V and 8 bases from J, the gap between germline ends came to 15 bases. The CDR3 sequence is 15 residues long. CDR3 sequence reads: CASSQVTTPGDEQFF. CDR3 nucleotides: TGTGCCAGCAGCCAAGTAACAACTCCCGGCGATGAGCAGTTCTTC.

The chain combines TRBV2 with TRBJ1-5; tentative D call: TRBD1 (6 bases). Germline CDR1 and CDR2: SNHLY and FYNNEI. Trimming pared 8 bases from V and 7 bases from J, leaving 15 bases between. The CDR3 is 13 residues long. The CDR3 DNA reads as TGTGCCAGCCAACAGGGCAGCGGACAGCCCCAGCATTTT. It encodes CASQQGSGQPQHF.

Turning to this clone: The sample contains more than one DNA sequence encoding this CDR3. The V and J genes are TRBV5-4 and TRBJ2-3; D remains unclear. The CDR3 is made up of 12 amino acids. The germline CDR1 and CDR2 sequences are SGHNT and YYREEE (reference sequence). Between the trimmed V and J ends, which lost 3 bases and 6 bases, there was a span of 8 bases. CDR3 sequence (DNA): TGTGCCAGCAGCTGGGTGGGGGATACGCAGTATTTT. Its translation: CASSWVGDTQYF.

The chain joins TRBV19 to TRBJ2-3; D may be TRBD1 (6 bases). CDR1 is LNHDA, CDR2 SQIVND, per germline (reference sequence). The CDR3 extends over 14 amino acids. Trimming shortened V by 3 bases and J by 4 bases, and 11 bases separated the two germline ends. CDR3 DNA: TGTGCCAGTAGTATCCAGGGGCGCTCAGATACGCAGTATTTT. As protein: CASSIQGRSDTQYF.

The genes are TRBV9 and TRBJ1-1; TRBD1 is a possible D gene (5 bases). The CDR3 extends over 14 amino acids. Germline CDR1 reads SGDLS; CDR2 reads YYNGEE. The germline V and J ends were trimmed by 4 bases and 3 bases, with 13 bases remaining between them. This chain's CDR3 is CASSMGRRDTEAFF. The CDR3 coding sequence is TGTGCCAGCAGCATGGGACGCCGGGACACTGAAGCTTTCTTT.

The J gene is TRBJ2-5, the V gene TRBV21-1. TRBV21-1 is a known pseudogene. This CDR3 region has 15 residues. CDR3 in DNA: TGTGCCAGCAGCAAAGTTGGCAGCCTACAAGAGACCCAGTACTTC. It yields the protein CASSKVGSLQETQYF.

The chain employs TRBV7-2 and TRBJ2-1, with D possibly being TRBD1 (6 bases). Trimming took off 5 bases at V and 0 bases at J, with 14 bases between the two ends. The CDR3 is made up of 16 amino acids. The V gene's germline CDR1 is SGHTA and CDR2 FQGNSA. The DNA of the CDR3 is TGTGCCAGCAGCCAACAGGGTGGAAGCTCCTACAATGAGCAGTTCTTC. Translated: CASSQQGGSSYNEQFF. Complete variable domain (other parts from reference TRBV7-2 and TRBJ2-1): GAGVSQSPSNKVTEKGKDVELRCDPISGHTALYWYRQSLGQGLEFLIYFQGNSAPDKSGLPSDRFSAERTGGSVSTLTIQRTQQEDSAVYLCASSQQGGSSYNEQFFGPGTRLTVL.